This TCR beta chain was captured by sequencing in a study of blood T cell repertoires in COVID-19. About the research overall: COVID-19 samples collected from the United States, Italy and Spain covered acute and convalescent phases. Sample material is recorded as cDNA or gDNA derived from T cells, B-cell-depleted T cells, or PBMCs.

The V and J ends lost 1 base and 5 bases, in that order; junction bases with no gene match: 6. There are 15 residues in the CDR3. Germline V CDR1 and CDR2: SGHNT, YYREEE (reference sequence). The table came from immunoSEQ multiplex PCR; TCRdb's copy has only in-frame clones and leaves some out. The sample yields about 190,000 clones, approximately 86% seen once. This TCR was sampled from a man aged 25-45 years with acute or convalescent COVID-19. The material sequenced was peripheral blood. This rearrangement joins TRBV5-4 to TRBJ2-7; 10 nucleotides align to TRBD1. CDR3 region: CASSLNPGQGNEQYF. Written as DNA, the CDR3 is TGTGCCAGCAGCTTGAATCCGGGACAGGGGAACGAGCAGTACTTC. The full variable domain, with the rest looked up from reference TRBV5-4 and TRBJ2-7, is ETGVTQSPTHLIKTRGQQVTLRCSSQSGHNTVSWYQQALGQGPQFIFQYYREEENGRGNFPPRFSGLQFPNYSSELNVNALELDDSALYLCASSLNPGQGNEQYFGPGTRLTVT.